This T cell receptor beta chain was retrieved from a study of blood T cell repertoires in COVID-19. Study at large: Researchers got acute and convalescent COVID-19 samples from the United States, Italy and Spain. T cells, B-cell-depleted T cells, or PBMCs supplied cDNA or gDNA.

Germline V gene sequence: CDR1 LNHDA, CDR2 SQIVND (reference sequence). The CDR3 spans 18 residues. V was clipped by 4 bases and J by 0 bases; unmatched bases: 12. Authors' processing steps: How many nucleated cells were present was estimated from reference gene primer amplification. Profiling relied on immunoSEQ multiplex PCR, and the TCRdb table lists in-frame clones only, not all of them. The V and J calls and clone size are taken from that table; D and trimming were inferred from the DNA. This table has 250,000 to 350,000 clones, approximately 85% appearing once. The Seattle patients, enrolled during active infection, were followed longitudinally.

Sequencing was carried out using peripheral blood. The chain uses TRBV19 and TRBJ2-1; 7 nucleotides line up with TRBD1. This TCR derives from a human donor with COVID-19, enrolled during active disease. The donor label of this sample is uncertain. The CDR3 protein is CASSRGPGQPSSYNEQFF. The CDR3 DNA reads TGTGCCAGTAGTAGAGGTCCGGGACAGCCTTCCTCCTACAATGAGCAGTTCTTC.